A selection of T cell receptor beta chains follows, all from one sample in a study of T cell responses to AZD1222 COVID-19 vaccine. Method: immunoSEQ multiplex PCR; TCRdb's copy keeps in-frame clones and lacks some. The table has approximately 130,000 clones, over 90% seen once; the top ten hold roughly 1%. Sample: peripheral blood, taken on day 0 of AZD1222 vaccination. These receptors originate from an adult in good health. Each CDR3 is given with its conserved first and last residue. Fields, in order: V gene, CDR3 length, J gene, CDR3 protein.

V: TRBV27; length: 20; J: TRBJ1-6; CDR3: CASRPHESYQLSSYNSPLHF
V: TRBV3-1/TRBV3-2; length: 14; J: TRBJ2-1; CDR3: CASSQRDRGYEQFF
V: TRBV29-1; length: 12; J: TRBJ1-3; CDR3: CSVSSPGDTIYF
V: TRBV7-9; length: 16; J: TRBJ2-7; CDR3: CASSLEVAGANYEQYF
V: TRBV11-2; length: 16; J: TRBJ1-2; CDR3: CASSITPTGGYYGYTF
V: TRBV12-5; length: 14; J: TRBJ1-5; CDR3: CASGSGQGRQPQHF
V: TRBV4-2; length: 14; J: TRBJ2-5; CDR3: CASSQAGVLETQYF
V: TRBV25-1; length: 11; J: TRBJ2-7; CDR3: CASSEQAEQYF
V: TRBV15; length: 14; J: TRBJ1-1; CDR3: CATSRRFGNTEAFF
V: TRBV3-1/TRBV3-2; length: 15; J: TRBJ1-5; CDR3: CASSPTTGGNQPQHF
V: TRBV3-1/TRBV3-2; length: 16; J: TRBJ1-2; CDR3: CASSGKPGPPNYGYTF
V: TRBV9; length: 15; J: TRBJ2-3; CDR3: CASSVRGGGSDTQYF
V: TRBV7-2; length: 13; J: TRBJ1-2; CDR3: CASSRRADYGYTF
V: TRBV7-9; length: 13; J: TRBJ1-3; CDR3: CASSFQGGNTIYF
V: TRBV27; length: 15; J: TRBJ1-5; CDR3: CASSLFNPSSQPQHF
V: TRBV18; length: 15; J: TRBJ2-5; CDR3: CASSPNSEGGETQYF
V: TRBV5-1; length: 16; J: TRBJ2-7; CDR3: CASSLAAGTSIYEQYF
V: TRBV9; length: 14; J: TRBJ2-2; CDR3: CASSVGGYTGELFF
V: TRBV9; length: 16; J: TRBJ1-1; CDR3: CASSVGIGTGETEAFF
V: TRBV5-4; length: 13; J: TRBJ2-7; CDR3: CASSPDASHEQYF
V: TRBV27; length: 14; J: TRBJ1-2; CDR3: CASSYGTPNYGYTF
V: TRBV18; length: 16; J: TRBJ2-6; CDR3: CASSPGLSSGANVLTF
V: TRBV6-6; length: 16; J: TRBJ2-2; CDR3: CASSLFGTGDTGELFF
V: TRBV12-3/TRBV12-4; length: 12; J: TRBJ2-1; CDR3: CASSLGGGEQFF
V: TRBV11-3; length: 15; J: TRBJ1-2; CDR3: CASRPMDSGRYGYTF
V: TRBV5-1; length: 19; J: TRBJ2-7; CDR3: CASSSYSFDRPPWPYEQYF
V: TRBV24-1; length: 16; J: TRBJ2-3; CDR3: CATSADYGDGPDTQYF
V: TRBV2; length: 16; J: TRBJ2-1; CDR3: CASSEEGTGSYNEQFF
V: TRBV25-1; length: 12; J: TRBJ1-6; CDR3: CASRDADSPLHF
V: TRBV12-3/TRBV12-4; length: 13; J: TRBJ2-7; CDR3: CASSRLRGYEQYF
V: TRBV11-2; length: 13; J: TRBJ1-1; CDR3: CASSKDPNTEAFF
V: TRBV12-3/TRBV12-4; length: 13; J: TRBJ1-5; CDR3: CASTNDRAQPQHF
V: TRBV9; length: 14; J: TRBJ1-2; CDR3: CASPMWTEKAGYTF
V: TRBV5-6; length: 14; J: TRBJ1-1; CDR3: CASSLGTLNTEAFF
V: TRBV6-5; length: 15; J: TRBJ2-3; CDR3: CASNLYRDSTDTQYF
V: TRBV7-9; length: 15; J: TRBJ2-7; CDR3: CASSSPGQGIYEQYF
V: TRBV18; length: 14; J: TRBJ2-7; CDR3: CASSSTGTTYEQYF
V: TRBV6-6; length: 14; J: TRBJ1-1; CDR3: CASSYSGVETEAFF
V: TRBV30; length: 14; J: TRBJ1-2; CDR3: CAWSKTPGSGGYTF
V: TRBV29-1; length: 15; J: TRBJ2-6; CDR3: CSVAGGSSGANVLTF
V: TRBV2; length: 12; J: TRBJ1-2; CDR3: CASRVGVDGYTF
V: TRBV5-1; length: 14; J: TRBJ2-1; CDR3: CASGQGAVYNEQFF
V: TRBV25-1; length: 14; J: TRBJ2-7; CDR3: CASSDTVRVYEQYF
V: TRBV27; length: 12; J: TRBJ1-2; CDR3: CASRTMGQGYTF
V: TRBV13; length: 13; J: TRBJ2-1; CDR3: CASSLAGDGEQFF